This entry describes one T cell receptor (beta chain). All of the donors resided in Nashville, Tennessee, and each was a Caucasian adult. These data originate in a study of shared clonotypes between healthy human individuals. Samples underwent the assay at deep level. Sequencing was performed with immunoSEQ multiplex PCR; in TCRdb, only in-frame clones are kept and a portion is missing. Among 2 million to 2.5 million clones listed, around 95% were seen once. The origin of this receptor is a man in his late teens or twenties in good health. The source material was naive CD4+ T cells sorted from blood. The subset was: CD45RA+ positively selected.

CDR3 sequence reads: CASSYGRLRGEKLFF. The CDR3 DNA is TGTGCCAGCAGTTACGGCAGACTCCGGGGCGAAAAACTGTTTTTT. J is TRBJ1-4 and V is TRBV6-6; tentative D call: TRBD1 (5 bases). The CDR3 is 15 residues long. Germline V CDR1 and CDR2: MNHNY, SVGAGI (reference sequence). V lost 2 bases, J lost 8 bases, and 15 bases lay in between.